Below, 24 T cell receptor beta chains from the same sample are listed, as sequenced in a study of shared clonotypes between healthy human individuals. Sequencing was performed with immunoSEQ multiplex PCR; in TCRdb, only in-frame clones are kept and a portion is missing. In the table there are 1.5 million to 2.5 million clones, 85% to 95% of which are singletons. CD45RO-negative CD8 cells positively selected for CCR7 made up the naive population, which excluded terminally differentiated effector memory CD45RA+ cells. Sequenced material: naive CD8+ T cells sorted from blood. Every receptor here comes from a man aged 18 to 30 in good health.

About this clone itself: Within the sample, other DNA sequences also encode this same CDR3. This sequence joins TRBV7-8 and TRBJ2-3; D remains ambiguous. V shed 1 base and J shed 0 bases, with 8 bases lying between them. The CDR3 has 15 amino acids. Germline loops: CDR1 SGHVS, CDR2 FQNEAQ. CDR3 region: CASSLGVTSTDTQYF. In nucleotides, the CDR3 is TGTGCCAGCAGCTTAGGGGTTACTAGCACAGATACGCAGTATTTT.

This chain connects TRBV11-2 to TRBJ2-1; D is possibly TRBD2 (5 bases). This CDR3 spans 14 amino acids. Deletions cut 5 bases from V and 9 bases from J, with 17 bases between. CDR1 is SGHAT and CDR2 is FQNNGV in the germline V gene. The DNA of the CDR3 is TGTGCCAGCAGCCCCCTAGGAAGAGGGTTTGAGCAGTTCTTC. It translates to CASSPLGRGFEQFF.

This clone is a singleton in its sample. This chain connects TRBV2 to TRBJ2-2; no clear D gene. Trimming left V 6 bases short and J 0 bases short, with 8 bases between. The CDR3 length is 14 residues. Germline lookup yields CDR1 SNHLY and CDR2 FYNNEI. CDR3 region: CASRLWTNTGELFF. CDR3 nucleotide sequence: TGTGCCAGCAGGCTTTGGACGAACACCGGGGAGCTGTTTTTT.

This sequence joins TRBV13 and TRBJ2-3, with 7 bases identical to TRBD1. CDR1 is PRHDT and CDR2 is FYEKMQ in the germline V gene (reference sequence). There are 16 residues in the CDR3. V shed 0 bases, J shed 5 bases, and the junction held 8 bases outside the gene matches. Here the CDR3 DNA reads TGTGCCAGCAGCTTAGGGGTGGACAGGCCCAAAGATACGCAGTATTTT. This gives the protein CASSLGVDRPKDTQYF. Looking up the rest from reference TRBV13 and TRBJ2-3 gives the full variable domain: AAGVIQSPRHLIKEKRETATLKCYPIPRHDTVYWYQQGPGQDPQFLISFYEKMQSDKGSIPDRFSAQQFSDYHSELNMSSLELGDSALYFCASSLGVDRPKDTQYFGPGTRLTVL.

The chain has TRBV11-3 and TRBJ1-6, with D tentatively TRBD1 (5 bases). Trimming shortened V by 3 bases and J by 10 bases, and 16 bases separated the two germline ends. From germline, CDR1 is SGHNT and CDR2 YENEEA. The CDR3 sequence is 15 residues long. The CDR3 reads CASSFRGRNDSPLHF. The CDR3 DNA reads TGTGCCAGCAGCTTCCGGGGCCGGAACGACTCACCCCTCCACTTT.

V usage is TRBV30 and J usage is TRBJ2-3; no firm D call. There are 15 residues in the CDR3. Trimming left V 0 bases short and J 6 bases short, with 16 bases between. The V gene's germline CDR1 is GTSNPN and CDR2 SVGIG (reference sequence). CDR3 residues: CAWSVGPYSSDTQYF. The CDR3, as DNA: TGTGCCTGGAGTGTCGGCCCATACAGTTCGGATACGCAGTATTTT.

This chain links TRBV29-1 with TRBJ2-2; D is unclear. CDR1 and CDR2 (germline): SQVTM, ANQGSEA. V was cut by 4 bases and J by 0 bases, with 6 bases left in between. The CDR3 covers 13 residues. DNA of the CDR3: TGCAGCGTTGGTAAAGCGAACACCGGGGAGCTGTTTTTT. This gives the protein CSVGKANTGELFF.

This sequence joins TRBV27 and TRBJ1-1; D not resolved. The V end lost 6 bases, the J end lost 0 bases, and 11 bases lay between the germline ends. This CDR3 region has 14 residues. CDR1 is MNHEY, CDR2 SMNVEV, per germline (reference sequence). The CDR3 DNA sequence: TGTGCCAGCAGCCCCGACACCTTGAACACTGAAGCTTTCTTT. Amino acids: CASSPDTLNTEAFF.

This CDR3 is CASSESVAGRNEQFF. CDR3 nucleotide sequence: TGCGCCAGCAGTGAGTCGGTAGCGGGACGCAATGAGCAGTTCTTC. The V call is TRBV10-1, the J call TRBJ2-1; 8 bases agree with TRBD2. V lost 0 bases, J lost 6 bases, and 4 bases stayed unmatched. CDR1 is WNHNN and CDR2 is SYGVQD in the germline V gene (reference sequence). The length of the CDR3 is 15 residues.

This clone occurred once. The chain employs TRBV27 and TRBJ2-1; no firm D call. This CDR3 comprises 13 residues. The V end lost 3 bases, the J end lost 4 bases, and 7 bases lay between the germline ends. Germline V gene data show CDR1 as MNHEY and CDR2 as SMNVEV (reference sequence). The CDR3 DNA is TGTGCCAGCAGTTTGGCGGCGTACAATGAGCAGTTCTTC. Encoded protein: CASSLAAYNEQFF.

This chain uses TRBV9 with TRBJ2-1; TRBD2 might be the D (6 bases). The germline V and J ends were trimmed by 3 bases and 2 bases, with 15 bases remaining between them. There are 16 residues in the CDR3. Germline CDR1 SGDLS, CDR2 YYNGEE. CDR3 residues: CASSARTGAAYNEQFF. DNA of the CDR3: TGTGCCAGCAGCGCCCGAACGGGAGCAGCCTACAATGAGCAGTTCTTC.

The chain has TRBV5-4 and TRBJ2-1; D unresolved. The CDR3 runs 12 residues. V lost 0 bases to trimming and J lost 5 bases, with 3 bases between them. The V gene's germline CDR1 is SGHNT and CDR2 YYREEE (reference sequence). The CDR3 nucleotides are TGTGCCAGCAGCTTGGATGACAATGAGCAGTTCTTC. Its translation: CASSLDDNEQFF. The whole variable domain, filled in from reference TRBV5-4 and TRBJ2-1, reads ETGVTQSPTHLIKTRGQQVTLRCSSQSGHNTVSWYQQALGQGPQFIFQYYREEENGRGNFPPRFSGLQFPNYSSELNVNALELDDSALYLCASSLDDNEQFFGPGTRLTVL.

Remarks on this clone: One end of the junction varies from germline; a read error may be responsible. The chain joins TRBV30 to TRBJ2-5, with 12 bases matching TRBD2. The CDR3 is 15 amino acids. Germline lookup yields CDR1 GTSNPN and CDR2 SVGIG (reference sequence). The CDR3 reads CAWTASGGAVETQYF. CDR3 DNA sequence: TGTGCTTGGACGGCTAGCGGGGGGGCCGTTGAGACCCAGTACTTC.

The CDR3 sequence: CASSSIQGFETQYF. The CDR3 nucleotides read TGCGCCAGCAGCTCTATACAGGGTTTTGAGACCCAGTACTTC. The chain carries TRBV5-1 and TRBJ2-5; the D gene is possibly TRBD1 (6 bases). V was pared by 3 bases and J by 5 bases, with 14 bases between. CDR1 is SGHRS, CDR2 YFSETQ, per germline. This CDR3 spans 14 amino acids.

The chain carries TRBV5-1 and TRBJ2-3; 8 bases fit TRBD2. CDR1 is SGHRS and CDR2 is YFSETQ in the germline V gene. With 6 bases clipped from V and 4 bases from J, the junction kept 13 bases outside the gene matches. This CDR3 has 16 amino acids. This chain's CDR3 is CASTLGDKAGADTQYF. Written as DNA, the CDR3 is TGCGCCAGCACCTTAGGTGATAAAGCGGGGGCAGATACGCAGTATTTT.

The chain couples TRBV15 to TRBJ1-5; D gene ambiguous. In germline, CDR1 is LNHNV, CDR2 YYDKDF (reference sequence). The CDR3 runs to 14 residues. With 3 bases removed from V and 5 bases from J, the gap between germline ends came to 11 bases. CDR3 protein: CATSSPLGHQPQHF. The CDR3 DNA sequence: TGTGCCACCAGCAGCCCGTTGGGCCATCAGCCCCAGCATTTT.

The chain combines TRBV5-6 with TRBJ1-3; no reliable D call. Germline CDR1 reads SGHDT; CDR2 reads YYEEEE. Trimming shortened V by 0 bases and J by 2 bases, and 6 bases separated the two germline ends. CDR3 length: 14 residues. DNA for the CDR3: TGTGCCAGCAGCTTGGACGGGGCTGGAAACACCATATATTTT. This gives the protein CASSLDGAGNTIYF.

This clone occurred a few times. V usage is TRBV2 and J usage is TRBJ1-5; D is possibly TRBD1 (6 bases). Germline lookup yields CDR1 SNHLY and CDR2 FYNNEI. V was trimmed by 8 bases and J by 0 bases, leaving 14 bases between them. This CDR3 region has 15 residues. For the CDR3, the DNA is TGTGCCAGCGACAGCCCAGGGGATAGCAATCAGCCCCAGCATTTT. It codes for CASDSPGDSNQPQHF.

This CDR3 is CASRDLPGQGNSNTGELFF. The CDR3 DNA reads as TGCGCCAGCAGGGACTTGCCGGGACAGGGGAATTCGAACACCGGGGAGCTGTTTTTT. The gene calls are TRBV10-2 and TRBJ2-2, with TRBD1 identical over 10 bases. V dropped 6 bases and J dropped 0; count of bases not matched to a gene: 13. The CDR3 covers 19 residues. Per germline, CDR1 WSHSY and CDR2 SAAADI.

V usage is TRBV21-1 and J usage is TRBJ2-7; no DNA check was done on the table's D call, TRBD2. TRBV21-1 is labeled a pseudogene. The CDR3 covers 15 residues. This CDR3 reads CASSKVGGSSYEQYF. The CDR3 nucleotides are TGTGCCAGCAGCAAAGTTGGCGGGAGCTCCTACGAGCAGTACTTC.

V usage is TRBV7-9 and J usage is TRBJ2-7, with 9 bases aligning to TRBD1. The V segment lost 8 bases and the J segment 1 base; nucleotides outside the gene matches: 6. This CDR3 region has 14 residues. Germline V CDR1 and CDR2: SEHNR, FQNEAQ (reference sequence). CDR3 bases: TGTGCCAGCGGGAAGGGACAGGGATCCTACGAGCAGTACTTC. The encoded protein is CASGKGQGSYEQYF.

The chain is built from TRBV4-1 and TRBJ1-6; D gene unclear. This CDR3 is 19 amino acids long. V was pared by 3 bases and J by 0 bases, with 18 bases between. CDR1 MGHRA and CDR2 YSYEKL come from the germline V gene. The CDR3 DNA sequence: TGCGCCAGCAGCCAGTCCCCAACATCGGGCAGCTCCTATAATTCACCCCTCCACTTT. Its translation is CASSQSPTSGSSYNSPLHF.

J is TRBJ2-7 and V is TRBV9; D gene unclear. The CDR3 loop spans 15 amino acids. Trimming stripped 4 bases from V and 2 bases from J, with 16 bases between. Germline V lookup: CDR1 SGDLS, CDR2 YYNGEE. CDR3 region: CASSLGGGQTYEQYF. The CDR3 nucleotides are TGTGCCAGCAGCCTCGGTGGTGGGCAGACCTACGAGCAGTACTTC.

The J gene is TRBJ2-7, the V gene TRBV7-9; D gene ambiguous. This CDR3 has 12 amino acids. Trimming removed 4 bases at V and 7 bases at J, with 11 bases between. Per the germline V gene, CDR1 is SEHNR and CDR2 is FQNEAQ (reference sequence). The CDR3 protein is CASSSESREQYF. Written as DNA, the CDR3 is TGTGCCAGCAGCTCAGAAAGTAGGGAGCAGTACTTC.